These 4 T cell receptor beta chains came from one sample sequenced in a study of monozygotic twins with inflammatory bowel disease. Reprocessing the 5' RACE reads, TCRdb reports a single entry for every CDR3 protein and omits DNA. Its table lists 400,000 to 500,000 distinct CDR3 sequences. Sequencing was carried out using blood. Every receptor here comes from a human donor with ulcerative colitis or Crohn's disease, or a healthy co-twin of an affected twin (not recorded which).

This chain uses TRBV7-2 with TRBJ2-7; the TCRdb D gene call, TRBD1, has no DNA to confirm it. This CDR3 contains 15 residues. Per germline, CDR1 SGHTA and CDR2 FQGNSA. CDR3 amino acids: CASSLEPGTPYEQYF.

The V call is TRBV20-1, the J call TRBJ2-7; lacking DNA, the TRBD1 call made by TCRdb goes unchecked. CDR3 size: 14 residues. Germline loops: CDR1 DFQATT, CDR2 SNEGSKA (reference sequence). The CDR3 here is CSARVQGTSYEQYF.

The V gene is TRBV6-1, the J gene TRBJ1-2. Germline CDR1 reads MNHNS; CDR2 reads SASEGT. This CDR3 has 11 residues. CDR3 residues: CASSTGGGYTF.

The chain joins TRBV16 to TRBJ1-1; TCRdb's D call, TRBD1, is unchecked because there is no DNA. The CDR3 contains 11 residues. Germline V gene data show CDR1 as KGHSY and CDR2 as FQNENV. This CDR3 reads CASSQGGEAFF.